Listed below are T cell receptor beta chains from one sample, sequenced in a study of blood T cell repertoires in COVID-19. Produced via immunoSEQ multiplex PCR; TCRdb's table is partial and in-frame only. The sample yields 350,000 to 450,000 clones, around 84% seen once. Sequencing was done on a sample of peripheral blood. The receptors stem from a woman between 18 and 29 years old with acute or convalescent COVID-19. Each CDR3 is given with its conserved first and last residue. A D gene is named only where the DNA matches it firmly. Not all rows give a size; the values are once, few, many and, for expanded clones, a class.

v_gene,j_gene,len,d_gene,abundance,CDR3aa,CDR3nt
TRBV9,TRBJ2-1,15,-,once,CASSVNGGEENEQFF,TGTGCCAGCAGCGTAAACGGAGGAGAGGAGAATGAGCAGTTCTTC
TRBV28,TRBJ1-1,14,TRBD1,-,CASMSGGHNTEAFF,TGTGCCAGCATGTCAGGGGGCCACAACACTGAAGCTTTCTTT
TRBV7-6,TRBJ1-5,13,-,-,CASSFALDQPQHF,TGTGCCAGCAGCTTTGCATTAGATCAGCCCCAGCATTTT
TRBV13,TRBJ2-7,12,TRBD1,-,CASSRDSPEQYF,TGTGCCAGCAGCCGGGACAGCCCGGAGCAGTACTTC
TRBV28,TRBJ1-2,10,-,-,CASSSGGYTF,TGTGCCAGCAGCTCCGGTGGCTACACCTTC
TRBV29-1,TRBJ1-1,12,TRBD1,-,CSVGQGNTEAFF,TGCAGCGTTGGACAGGGAAACACTGAAGCTTTCTTT
TRBV6-6,TRBJ1-1,14,TRBD1,-,CASSPTGIGTEAFF,TGTGCCAGCAGTCCGACAGGGATTGGGACTGAAGCTTTCTTT
TRBV19,TRBJ2-7,13,-,-,CASSIRGLREQYF,TGTGCCAGTAGTATCCGGGGGTTGAGGGAGCAGTACTTC
TRBV9,TRBJ1-3,16,-,-,CASSVGMGLQGNTIYF,TGTGCCAGCAGCGTAGGAATGGGGCTTCAAGGAAACACCATATATTTT
TRBV9,TRBJ2-2,15,TRBD1,once,CASSAGTGDPGELFF,TGTGCCAGCAGCGCCGGGACAGGGGATCCCGGGGAGCTGTTTTTT
TRBV19,TRBJ2-7,15,TRBD1,-,CASSIGTGSSYEQYF,TGTGCCAGTAGTATAGGGACAGGGTCAAGCTACGAGCAGTACTTC
TRBV6-5,TRBJ2-3,15,-,once,CASSKGQGTGDTQYF,TGTGCCAGCAGTAAGGGGCAGGGGACCGGGGATACGCAGTATTTT
TRBV15,TRBJ2-5,14,-,-,CATSRDWAGQTQYF,TGTGCCACCAGCAGAGATTGGGCGGGGCAGACCCAGTACTTC
TRBV19,TRBJ2-7,15,TRBD2,once,CASSILAGDSYEQYF,TGTGCCAGTAGTATACTAGCGGGGGATTCCTACGAGCAGTACTTC
TRBV5-5,TRBJ1-1,13,-,-,CASSPQGGGRAFF,TGTGCCAGCAGCCCACAGGGTGGAGGTAGGGCTTTCTTT
TRBV28,TRBJ1-4,15,-,-,CASTPSGVRDEKLFF,TGTGCCAGCACCCCTTCCGGGGTACGGGATGAAAAACTGTTTTTT
TRBV6-1,TRBJ1-2,12,-,-,CASSERSGGYTF,TGTGCCAGCAGTGAAAGGTCCGGGGGCTACACCTTC
TRBV28,TRBJ1-2,16,TRBD1,once,CASSTQGGSNDYGYTF,TGTGCCAGCAGTACACAGGGGGGCAGCAACGACTATGGCTACACCTTC
TRBV5-1,TRBJ2-5,18,TRBD2,once,CASSLVGRPGLAEETQYF,TGCGCCAGCAGCCTAGTCGGACGACCGGGACTAGCGGAAGAGACCCAGTACTTC
TRBV11-3,TRBJ2-2,15,-,-,CASSQAGKNTGELFF,TGTGCCAGCAGCCAAGCCGGGAAAAACACCGGGGAGCTGTTTTTT
TRBV30,TRBJ1-2,11,TRBD1,-,CAWNRGLGYTF,TGTGCCTGGAACAGGGGGCTTGGCTACACCTTC
TRBV7-9,TRBJ2-5,14,TRBD2,once,CASSLRGGAETQYF,TGTGCCAGCAGTCTCCGGGGGGGCGCGGAGACCCAGTACTTC
TRBV5-6,TRBJ2-7,14,TRBD1,-,CASSTRQGTYEQYF,TGTGCCAGCAGCACCCGACAGGGGACCTACGAGCAGTACTTC
TRBV7-2,TRBJ2-3,15,TRBD2,-,CASSSGTSRSDTQYF,TGTGCCAGCAGCTCAGGGACTAGCCGCTCGGATACGCAGTATTTT
TRBV5-1,TRBJ2-5,13,TRBD2,-,CASGGLAGETQYF,TGCGCCAGCGGAGGACTAGCGGGAGAGACCCAGTACTTC
TRBV9,TRBJ2-2,17,-,-,CASSLRTVFMNTGELFF,TGTGCCAGCAGCTTGAGGACAGTTTTTATGAACACCGGGGAGCTGTTTTTT
TRBV5-1,TRBJ2-7,15,-,-,CASSPVAFPPTVQYF,TGCGCCAGCAGCCCGGTAGCTTTTCCCCCTACGGTGCAGTACTTC
TRBV6-1,TRBJ1-5,15,TRBD1,-,CASSEGQHSNQPQHF,TGTGCCAGCAGCGAGGGACAGCACTCCAATCAGCCCCAGCATTTT
TRBV2,TRBJ2-5,18,-,-,CASSEGVSTNPYQETQYF,TGTGCCAGCAGTGAGGGCGTGTCGACAAACCCATACCAAGAGACCCAGTACTTC
TRBV6-1,TRBJ1-1,15,-,-,CASSDPKGGDTEAFF,TGTGCCAGCAGTGACCCGAAGGGAGGGGACACTGAAGCTTTCTTT
TRBV18,TRBJ1-3,16,TRBD1,-,CASSPEEQGYGNTIYF,TGTGCCAGCTCACCGGAGGAACAGGGGTACGGAAACACCATATATTTT
TRBV7-3,TRBJ2-1,15,TRBD2,-,CASSLAGGPYNEQFF,TGTGCCAGCAGCTTAGCGGGAGGGCCTTACAATGAGCAGTTCTTC
TRBV2,TRBJ1-5,15,TRBD1,-,CASRTGGAGNQPQHF,TGTGCCAGCAGGACAGGGGGCGCGGGTAATCAGCCCCAGCATTTT
TRBV4-1,TRBJ2-7,14,-,-,CASSPFRGSYEQYF,TGCGCCAGCAGCCCCTTCCGGGGCTCCTACGAGCAGTACTTC
TRBV29-1,TRBJ1-2,13,TRBD1,-,CSVPQGGNYGYTF,TGCAGCGTTCCTCAGGGGGGTAACTATGGCTACACCTTC
TRBV15,TRBJ2-6,16,-,-,CATSRLQGSGANVLTF,TGTGCCACCAGCAGACTACAGGGCTCTGGGGCCAACGTCCTGACTTTC
TRBV28,TRBJ2-7,15,TRBD2,-,CASSPGTSVSYEQYF,TGTGCCAGCAGTCCCGGGACTAGCGTCTCCTACGAGCAGTACTTC
TRBV7-8,TRBJ1-5,16,TRBD1,-,CASSRDRVGSNQPQHF,TGTGCCAGCAGCCGGGACAGGGTGGGGAGCAATCAGCCCCAGCATTTT
TRBV2,TRBJ1-6,14,-,once,CASSSGDYNSPLHF,TGTGCCAGCAGTTCAGGGGACTATAATTCACCCCTCCACTTT
TRBV12-5,TRBJ2-5,16,TRBD2,-,CASVNPAGGDRETQYF,TGTGCTAGTGTGAATCCAGCGGGAGGGGACCGAGAGACCCAGTACTTC
TRBV10-1,TRBJ1-1,13,TRBD1,few,CASSGGADTEAFF,TGCGCCAGCTCAGGGGGCGCGGACACTGAAGCTTTCTTT
TRBV27,TRBJ1-3,13,-,-,CASSISSGNTIYF,TGTGCCAGCTCAATTAGCTCTGGAAACACCATATATTTT